The 16 T cell receptor beta chains listed next were all sequenced from one sample in a study of blood T cell repertoires in COVID-19. The data were produced by immunoSEQ multiplex PCR, yet TCRdb's version contains in-frame clones alone and is incomplete. In the table there are tens of thousands of clones, less than 85% of which are singletons. Sequencing was performed on peripheral blood. The source is a man aged 55 to 70 with acute or convalescent COVID-19.

This clone has only a few counts. The chain links TRBV7-9 to TRBJ1-2, with TRBD1 matching over 7 bases. Germline V gene data show CDR1 as SEHNR and CDR2 as FQNEAQ (reference sequence). V was pared by 7 bases and J by 4 bases, with 12 bases of the junction left unmatched. The CDR3 is 15 residues long. The CDR3 nucleotides read TGTGCCAGCACCCCAACAGGGGCGGGGAGCTATGGCTACACCTTC. Residues: CASTPTGAGSYGYTF.

The chain recombines TRBV16 with TRBJ2-7; 10 positions agree with TRBD1. The CDR3 length is 14 residues. Germline trimming cut 4 bases from V and 4 bases from J; bases unmatched to any gene: 4. From germline, CDR1 is KGHSY and CDR2 FQNENV. In nucleotides, the CDR3 is TGTGCCAGCAGCCCCGACAGGGGGCTGTACGAGCAGTACTTC. It encodes CASSPDRGLYEQYF.

The V call is TRBV7-8, the J call TRBJ1-5, with 8 bases identical to TRBD1. The CDR3 runs 14 residues. Per germline, CDR1 SGHVS and CDR2 FQNEAQ. After removal of 3 bases from V and 2 bases from J, the junction contained 0 bases not matched to a gene. CDR3 nucleotide sequence: TGTGCCAGCAGCTTGGGACAGGGCAATCAGCCCCAGCATTTT. Its protein product is CASSLGQGNQPQHF.

This sequence joins TRBV7-3 and TRBJ1-4; 8 bases align to TRBD1. This CDR3 region has 13 residues. The junction had 5 bases not matched to a gene; V was cut back by 5 bases and J by 9 bases. Per germline, CDR1 SGHTA and CDR2 FQGTGA. Here the CDR3 DNA reads TGTGCCAGCAGCCCCGGACAGGGTAAAAAACTGTTTTTT. Residues: CASSPGQGKKLFF.

The V gene is TRBV9, the J gene TRBJ2-7; 7 bases align to TRBD2. There are 15 residues in the CDR3. Looked up from germline, CDR1 is SGDLS and CDR2 is YYNGEE. With 3 bases clipped from V and 0 bases from J, the junction kept 6 bases outside the gene matches. For the CDR3, the DNA is TGTGCCAGCAGCGGGGAAGCGGGGCCCTCCTACGAGCAGTACTTC. It yields the protein CASSGEAGPSYEQYF.

Only a few counts were recorded for this clone. The sample holds other DNA sequences that translate to the same CDR3. V and J are TRBV12-3 or TRBV12-4 and TRBJ2-1; D may be TRBD2 (5 bases). V lost 4 bases and J lost 9, with 7 bases in between. The CDR3 totals 11 residues. CDR3 coding DNA: TGTGCCAGCAGTTCGGGGATTGAGCAGTTCTTC. Residues: CASSSGIEQFF.

This sequence joins TRBV29-1 and TRBJ2-7, with a weak D call TRBD1 (5 bases). V shed 4 bases and J shed 6 bases, with 13 bases lying between them. The CDR3 is made up of 12 amino acids. Germline CDR1 and CDR2: SQVTM and ANQGSEA. CDR3 amino acids: CSVVRQGAEQYF. For the CDR3, the DNA is TGCAGCGTTGTACGCCAGGGTGCCGAGCAGTACTTC.

In DNA, the CDR3 is TGTGCCAGCAGCGTAGACCTTCCGGGCTCTGGGGCCAACGTCCTGACTTTC. Translating gives CASSVDLPGSGANVLTF. The chain joins TRBV9 to TRBJ2-6; D unclear. The ends were cut back, 0 bases at V and 0 bases at J, with 10 bases in the middle. CDR1 SGDLS and CDR2 YYNGEE come from the germline V gene. The CDR3 extends over 17 amino acids. The full variable domain, with the rest looked up from reference TRBV9 and TRBJ2-6, is DSGVTQTPKHLITATGQRVTLRCSPRSGDLSVYWYQQSLDQGLQFLIQYYNGEERAKGNILERFSAQQFPDLHSELNLSSLELGDSALYFCASSVDLPGSGANVLTFGAGSRLTVL.

DNA for the CDR3: TGTGCCTGGAGTGATTCGGGAACTGAAGCTTTCTTT. Translation: CAWSDSGTEAFF. The gene calls are TRBV30 and TRBJ1-1; D gene uncertain. Germline CDR1 reads GTSNPN; CDR2 reads SVGIG (reference sequence). Trimming cost V 1 base and J 5 bases, with 8 bases left between them. The CDR3 contains 12 residues.

The chain couples TRBV18 to TRBJ1-3, with D uncertain. The CDR3 sequence is 14 residues long. The V and J ends lost 6 bases and 5 bases respectively, with 14 bases between them. Germline loops: CDR1 KGHSH, CDR2 LQKENI. The CDR3 region has the DNA TGTGCCAGCTCGCTTACCGGGGAAAGAAACACCATATATTTT. It is translated as CASSLTGERNTIYF.

V usage is TRBV19 and J usage is TRBJ2-2; D is undetermined. V was cut by 4 bases and J by 2 bases, with 8 bases left in between. The CDR3 is 14 residues long. Germline V gene lookup returns CDR1 LNHDA and CDR2 SQIVND (reference sequence). The CDR3 here is CASSTLSNTGELFF. The CDR3 coding sequence is TGTGCCAGTAGTACTCTGTCTAACACCGGGGAGCTGTTTTTT.

The chain uses TRBV2 and TRBJ2-1; D ambiguous. Trimming left V 8 bases short and J 1 base short, with 3 bases between. The CDR3 length is 11 residues. CDR1 is SNHLY, CDR2 FYNNEI, per germline. The CDR3 nucleotides read TGTGCCAGCCATTCCTACAATGAGCAGTTCTTC. Translating it yields CASHSYNEQFF.

The rearrangement joins TRBV7-2 to TRBJ2-1; D is ambiguous. Per germline, CDR1 SGHTA and CDR2 FQGNSA. V was trimmed by 5 bases and J by 0 bases, leaving 14 bases between them. The CDR3 extends over 16 amino acids. The CDR3 bases are TGTGCCAGCAGCCCTAGTCGCTATAGCTCCTACAATGAGCAGTTCTTC. As protein: CASSPSRYSSYNEQFF.

Concerning this clone: One junction end does not reproduce the germline sequence, and a read error may be involved. This chain uses TRBV12-3 or TRBV12-4 with TRBJ2-1; 8 bases fit TRBD2. The CDR3 extends over 12 amino acids. CDR3 sequence (DNA): TGTGCCAGCAGTTTGGGCGGGGGGCCTCCAATCTTC. The encoded protein is CASSLGGGPPIF.

The rearrangement joins TRBV5-4 to TRBJ1-4; 9 positions match TRBD1. The V gene end was trimmed by 4 bases and the J gene end by 5 bases; junction bases not matched to a gene: 6. The CDR3 extends over 15 amino acids. Germline-derived CDR1 and CDR2 are SGHNT and YYREEE (reference sequence). CDR3 bases: TGTGCCAGCAGCCTATTCGGACAGGGGAATGAAAAACTGTTTTTT. Translating gives CASSLFGQGNEKLFF.

This clone has only a few counts. The CDR3 loop is CASSQVGTGKGTGELFF. Written as DNA, the CDR3 is TGTGCCAGCAGCCAAGTGGGGACAGGGAAGGGCACCGGGGAGCTGTTTTTT. J is TRBJ2-2 and V is TRBV3-1 (or the pseudogene TRBV3-2); 9 bases match TRBD1. Germline CDR1 is LGHDT and CDR2 is YNNKEL (reference sequence). V shed 1 base and J 4 bases; nucleotides not matched to a gene: 7. The length of the CDR3 is 17 residues.